The clone carrying this TCR beta chain came up many times. Its antigen is unidentified. This sample is part of a study of T-cell reconstitution after alpha-beta-depleted transplantation in children. General study findings and limits: Where alpha-beta T cells came from about two months after transplant was reportedly several hundred expanded graft clones. T-cell counts and diversity at one year following transplant were attributed mainly to newly produced T cells.

Unique molecular identifiers featured in how the TCRbeta library was prepared. TCRdb itself ran the PCR reads through MiXCR, one entry per CDR3 protein. The sample records hundreds of thousands of distinct CDR3 sequences, 9.5% to 13% being singletons. CDR3 size: 16 residues. Trimming pared 5 bases from V and 5 bases from J, leaving 21 bases between. The germline CDR1 and CDR2 sequences are SGHVS and FQNEAQ. The chain employs TRBV7-8 and TRBJ2-5, with D perhaps TRBD2 (6 bases). The sample was PBMCs, taken before TCRalphabeta/CD19-depleted stem cell transplant. The clonotype originates from a child younger than two with acute myeloid leukemia, due to receive a stem cell transplant. The DNA for the CDR3 is TGTGCCAGCAGCCCGAGGAGTTGGGGGGTAAGGGAGACCCAGTACTTC. The encoded protein is CASSPRSWGVRETQYF.